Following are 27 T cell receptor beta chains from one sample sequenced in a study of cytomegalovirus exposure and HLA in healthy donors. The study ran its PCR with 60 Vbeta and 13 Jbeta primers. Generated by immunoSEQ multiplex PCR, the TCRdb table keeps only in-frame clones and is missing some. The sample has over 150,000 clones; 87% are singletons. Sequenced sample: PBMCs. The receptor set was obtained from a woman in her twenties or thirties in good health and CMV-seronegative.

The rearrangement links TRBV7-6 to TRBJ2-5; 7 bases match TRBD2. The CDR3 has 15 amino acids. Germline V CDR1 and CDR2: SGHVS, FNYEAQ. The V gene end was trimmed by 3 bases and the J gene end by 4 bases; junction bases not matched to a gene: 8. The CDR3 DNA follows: TGTGCCAGCAGCTTTTCGGTAGGACTAGGAGAGACCCAGTACTTC. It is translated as CASSFSVGLGETQYF.

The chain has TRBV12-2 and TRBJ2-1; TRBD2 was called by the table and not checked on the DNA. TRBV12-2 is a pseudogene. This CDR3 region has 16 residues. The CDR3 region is CASRPSGLSLLCEQFF. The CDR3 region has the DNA TGTGCAAGTCGCCCGTCGGGACTCAGTCTCCTCTGTGAGCAGTTCTTC.

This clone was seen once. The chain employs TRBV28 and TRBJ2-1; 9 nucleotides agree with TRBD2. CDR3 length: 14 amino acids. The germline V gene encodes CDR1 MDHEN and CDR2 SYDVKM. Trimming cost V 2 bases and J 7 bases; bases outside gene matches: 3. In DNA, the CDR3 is TGTGCCAGCAGTTTAGGCGGGAGGGAGAATGAGCAGTTCTTC. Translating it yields CASSLGGRENEQFF.

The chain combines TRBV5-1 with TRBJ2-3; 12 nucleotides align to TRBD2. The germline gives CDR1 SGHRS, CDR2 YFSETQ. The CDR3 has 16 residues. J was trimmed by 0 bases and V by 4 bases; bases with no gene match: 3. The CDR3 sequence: CASSLGTSGSTDTQYF. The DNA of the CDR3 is TGCGCCAGCAGCCTGGGGACTAGCGGGAGCACAGATACGCAGTATTTT.

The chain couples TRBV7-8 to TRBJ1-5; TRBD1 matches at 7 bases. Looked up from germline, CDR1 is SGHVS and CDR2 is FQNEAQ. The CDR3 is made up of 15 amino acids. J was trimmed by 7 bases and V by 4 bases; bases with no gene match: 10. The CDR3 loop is CASSSTLDRVQPQHF. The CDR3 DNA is TGTGCCAGCAGCTCGACCCTAGACAGGGTGCAGCCCCAGCATTTT.

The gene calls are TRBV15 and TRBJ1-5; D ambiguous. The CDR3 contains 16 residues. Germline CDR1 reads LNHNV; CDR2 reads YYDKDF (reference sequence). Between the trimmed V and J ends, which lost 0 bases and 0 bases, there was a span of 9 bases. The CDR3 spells CATSREAGYSNQPQHF. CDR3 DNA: TGTGCCACCAGCAGAGAGGCGGGATATAGCAATCAGCCCCAGCATTTT.

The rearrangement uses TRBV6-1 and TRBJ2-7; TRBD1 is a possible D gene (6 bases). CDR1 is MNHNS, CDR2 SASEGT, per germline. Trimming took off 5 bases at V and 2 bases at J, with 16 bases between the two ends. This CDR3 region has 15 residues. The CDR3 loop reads CASSTHRDTAYEQYF. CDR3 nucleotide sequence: TGTGCCAGCAGTACCCATCGGGACACAGCCTACGAGCAGTACTTC.

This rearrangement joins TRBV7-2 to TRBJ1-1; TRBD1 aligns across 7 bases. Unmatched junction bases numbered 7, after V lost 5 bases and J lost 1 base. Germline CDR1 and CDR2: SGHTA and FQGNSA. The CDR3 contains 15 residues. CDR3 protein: CASSPRDSRNTEAFF. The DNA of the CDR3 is TGTGCCAGCAGCCCCAGGGACAGCCGGAACACTGAAGCTTTCTTT.

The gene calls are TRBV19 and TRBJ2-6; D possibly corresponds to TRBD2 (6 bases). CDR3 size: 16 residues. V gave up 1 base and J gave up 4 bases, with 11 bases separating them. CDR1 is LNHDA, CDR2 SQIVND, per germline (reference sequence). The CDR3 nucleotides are TGTGCCAGTAGTATAGGGGGGACTTCAGGGGCCAACGTCCTGACTTTC. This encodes CASSIGGTSGANVLTF. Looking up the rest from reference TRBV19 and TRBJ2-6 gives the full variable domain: DGGITQSPKYLFRKEGQNVTLSCEQNLNHDAMYWYRQDPGQGLRLIYYSQIVNDFQKGDIAEGYSVSREKKESFPLTVTSAQKNPTAFYLCASSIGGTSGANVLTFGAGSRLTVL.

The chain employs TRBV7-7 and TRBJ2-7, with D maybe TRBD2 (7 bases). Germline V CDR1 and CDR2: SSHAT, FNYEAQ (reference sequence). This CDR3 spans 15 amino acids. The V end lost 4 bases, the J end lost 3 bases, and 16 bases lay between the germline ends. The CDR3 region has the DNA TGTGCCAGCAGCTCTCCCGGGGGGCCCAGCTACGAGCAGTACTTC. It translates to CASSSPGGPSYEQYF. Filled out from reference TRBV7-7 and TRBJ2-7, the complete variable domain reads GAGVSQSPRYKVTKRGQDVTLRCDPISSHATLYWYQQALGQGPEFLTYFNYEAQPDKSGLPSDRFSAERPEGSISTLTIQRTEQRDSAMYRCASSSPGGPSYEQYFGPGTRLTVT.

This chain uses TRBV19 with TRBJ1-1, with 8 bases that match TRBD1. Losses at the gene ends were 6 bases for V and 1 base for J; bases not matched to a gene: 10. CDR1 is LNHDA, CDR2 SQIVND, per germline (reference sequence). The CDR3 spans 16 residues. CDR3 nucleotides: TGTGCCAGTAGGAAGGGACAGGTGAGTGAGAACACTGAAGCTTTCTTT. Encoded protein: CASRKGQVSENTEAFF.

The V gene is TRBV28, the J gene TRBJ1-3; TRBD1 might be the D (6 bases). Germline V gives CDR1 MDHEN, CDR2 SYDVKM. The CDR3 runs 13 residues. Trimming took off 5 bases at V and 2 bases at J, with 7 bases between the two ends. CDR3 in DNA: TGTGCCAGCAGTACAGGGCCTGGAAACACCATATATTTT. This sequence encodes CASSTGPGNTIYF.

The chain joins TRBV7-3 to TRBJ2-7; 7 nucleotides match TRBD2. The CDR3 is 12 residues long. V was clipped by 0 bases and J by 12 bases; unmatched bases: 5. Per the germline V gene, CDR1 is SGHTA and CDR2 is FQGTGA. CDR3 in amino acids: CASSLTGGEWYF. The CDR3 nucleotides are TGTGCCAGCAGCTTAACGGGGGGGGAATGGTACTTC.

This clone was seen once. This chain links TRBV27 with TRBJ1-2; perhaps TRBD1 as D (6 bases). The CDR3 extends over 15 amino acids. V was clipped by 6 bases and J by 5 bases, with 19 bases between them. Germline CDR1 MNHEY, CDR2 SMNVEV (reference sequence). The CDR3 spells CASSPSGGLSYGYTF. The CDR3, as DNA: TGTGCCAGCAGCCCCTCTGGGGGCCTATCTTATGGCTACACCTTC.

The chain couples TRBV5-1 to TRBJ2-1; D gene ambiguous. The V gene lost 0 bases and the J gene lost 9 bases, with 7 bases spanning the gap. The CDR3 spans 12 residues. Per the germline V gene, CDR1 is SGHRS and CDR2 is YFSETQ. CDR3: CASSLARVEQFF. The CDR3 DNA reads TGCGCCAGCAGCTTGGCCCGGGTTGAGCAGTTCTTC.

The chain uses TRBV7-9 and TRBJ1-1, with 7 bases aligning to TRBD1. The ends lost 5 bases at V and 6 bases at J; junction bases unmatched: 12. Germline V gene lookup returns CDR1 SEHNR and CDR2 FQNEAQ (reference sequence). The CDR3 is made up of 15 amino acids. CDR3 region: CASSHGGGTLPEAFF. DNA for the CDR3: TGTGCCAGCAGCCACGGAGGGGGCACCCTTCCTGAAGCTTTCTTT.

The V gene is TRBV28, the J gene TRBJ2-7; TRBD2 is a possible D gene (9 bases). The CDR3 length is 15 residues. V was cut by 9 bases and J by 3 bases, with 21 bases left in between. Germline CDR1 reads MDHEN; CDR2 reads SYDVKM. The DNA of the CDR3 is TGTGCCAGTGCGGGAGGGACAGGAATAATCTACGAGCAGTACTTC. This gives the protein CASAGGTGIIYEQYF.

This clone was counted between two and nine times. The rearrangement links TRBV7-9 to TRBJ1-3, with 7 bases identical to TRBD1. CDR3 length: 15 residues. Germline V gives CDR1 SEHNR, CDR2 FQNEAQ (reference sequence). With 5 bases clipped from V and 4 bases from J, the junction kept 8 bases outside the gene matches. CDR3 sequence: CASSPRRGQGNTIYF. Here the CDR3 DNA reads TGTGCCAGCAGCCCGCGAAGGGGGCAAGGAAACACCATATATTTT.

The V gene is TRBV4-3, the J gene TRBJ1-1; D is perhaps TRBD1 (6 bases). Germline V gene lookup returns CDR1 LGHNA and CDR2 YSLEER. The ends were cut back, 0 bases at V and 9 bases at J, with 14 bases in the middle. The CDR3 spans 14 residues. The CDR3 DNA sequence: TGCGCCAGCAGCCAAGAGGGGGGGGCAGGACAAGCTTTCTTT. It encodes CASSQEGGAGQAFF.

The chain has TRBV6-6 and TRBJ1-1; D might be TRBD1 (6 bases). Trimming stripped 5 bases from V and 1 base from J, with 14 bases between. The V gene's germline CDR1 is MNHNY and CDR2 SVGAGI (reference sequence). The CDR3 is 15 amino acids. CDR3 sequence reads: CASSQGGGRNTEAFF. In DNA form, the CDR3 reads TGTGCCAGCAGTCAAGGCGGGGGGCGGAACACTGAAGCTTTCTTT.

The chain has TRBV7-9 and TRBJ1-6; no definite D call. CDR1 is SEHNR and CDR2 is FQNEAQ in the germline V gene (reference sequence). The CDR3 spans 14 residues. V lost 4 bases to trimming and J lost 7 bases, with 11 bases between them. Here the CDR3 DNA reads TGTGCCAGCAGCTACCAATCGGGAAATTCACCCCTCCACTTT. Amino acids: CASSYQSGNSPLHF.

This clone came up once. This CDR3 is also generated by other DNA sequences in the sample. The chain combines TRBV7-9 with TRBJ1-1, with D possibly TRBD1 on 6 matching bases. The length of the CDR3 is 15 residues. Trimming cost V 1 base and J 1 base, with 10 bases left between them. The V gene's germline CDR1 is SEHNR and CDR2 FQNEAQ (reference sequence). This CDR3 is CASSLGGRGNTEAFF. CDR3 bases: TGTGCCAGCAGCTTAGGCGGCAGGGGGAACACTGAAGCTTTCTTT.

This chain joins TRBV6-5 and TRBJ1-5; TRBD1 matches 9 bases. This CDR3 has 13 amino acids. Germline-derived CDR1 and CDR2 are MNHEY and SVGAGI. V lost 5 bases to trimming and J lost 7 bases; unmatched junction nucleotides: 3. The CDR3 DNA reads TGTGCCAGCAGTCCCGACAGGGGGCAGCCCCAGCATTTT. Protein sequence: CASSPDRGQPQHF.

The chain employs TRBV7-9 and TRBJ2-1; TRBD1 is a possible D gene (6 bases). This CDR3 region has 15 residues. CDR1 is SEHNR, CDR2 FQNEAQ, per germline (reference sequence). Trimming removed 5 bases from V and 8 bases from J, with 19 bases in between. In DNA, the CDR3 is TGTGCCAGCAGCCCGATAGGGGGAATTGGGGATGAGCAGTTCTTC. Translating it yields CASSPIGGIGDEQFF.

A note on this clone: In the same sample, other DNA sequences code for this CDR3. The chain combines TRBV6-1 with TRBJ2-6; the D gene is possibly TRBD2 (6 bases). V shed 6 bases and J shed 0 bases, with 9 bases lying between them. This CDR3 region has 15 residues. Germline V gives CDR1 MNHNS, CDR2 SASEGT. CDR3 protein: CASRTGGSGANVLTF. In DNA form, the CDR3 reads TGTGCCAGCAGGACCGGGGGCTCTGGGGCCAACGTCCTGACTTTC.

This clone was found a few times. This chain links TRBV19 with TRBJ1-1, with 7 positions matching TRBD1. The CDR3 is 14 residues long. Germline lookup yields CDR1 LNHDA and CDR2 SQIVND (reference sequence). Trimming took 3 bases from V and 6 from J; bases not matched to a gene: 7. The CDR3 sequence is CASSMDTGAAEAFF. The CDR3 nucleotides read TGTGCCAGTAGTATGGACACAGGGGCCGCTGAAGCTTTCTTT.

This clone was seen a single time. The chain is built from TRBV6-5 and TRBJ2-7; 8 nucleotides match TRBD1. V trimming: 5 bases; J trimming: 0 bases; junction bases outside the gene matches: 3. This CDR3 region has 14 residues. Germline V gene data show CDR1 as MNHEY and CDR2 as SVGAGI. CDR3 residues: CASSRDRSSYEQYF. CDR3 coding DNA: TGTGCCAGCAGTCGGGACAGGAGCTCCTACGAGCAGTACTTC.